This T cell receptor (beta chain) emerged from a study of T cell responses to AZD1222 COVID-19 vaccine. Study-level background: Pooled in the analysis were second doses at about 4 or about 12 weeks. Study-wide results and limits: In the spike-specific TCR repertoire, nearly half reportedly target unmutated variant regions. Clonal diversity was possibly underestimated; the donors were predominantly white British and more often female. Compared with day 0, the breadth and depth of the Spike-specific TCR repertoire rose significantly after two doses of AZD1222.

Remarks on this clone: Its antigen remains unidentified.

V lost 0 bases and J lost 4, with 6 bases in between. Germline V gene sequence: CDR1 KGHSH, CDR2 LQKENI. The CDR3 covers 14 residues. The data were produced by immunoSEQ multiplex PCR, yet TCRdb's version contains in-frame clones alone and is incomplete. The sample has some 96,000 clones; over 75% are singletons. The receptor was isolated from an adult in good health. The chain carries TRBV18 and TRBJ1-4; D remains ambiguous. Sequenced material: peripheral blood, taken on day 0 of AZD1222 vaccination. The CDR3 DNA sequence: TGTGCCAGCTCACCACCCAGTTATAATGAAAAACTGTTTTTT. Protein product: CASSPPSYNEKLFF. The variable domain in full, with the rest retrieved from reference TRBV18 and TRBJ1-4, is NAGVMQNPRHLVRRRGQEARLRCSPMKGHSHVYWYRQLPEEGLKFMVYLQKENIIDESGMPKERFSAEFPKEGPSILRIQQVVRGDSAAYFCASSPPSYNEKLFFGSGTQLSVL.